The 23 T cell receptor beta chains below all came from one sample that was sequenced in a study of cytomegalovirus exposure and HLA in healthy donors. Researchers ran the PCR with 60 Vbeta and 13 Jbeta primers. The table came from immunoSEQ multiplex PCR; TCRdb's copy has only in-frame clones and leaves some out. The sample shows roughly 150,000 clones, 60% to 80% of them seen only once. The specimen was PBMCs. These receptors came from a man aged 18 to 35 in good health and CMV-seropositive.

The gene calls are TRBV28 and TRBJ1-1; D is uncertain. Trimming took off 6 bases at V and 4 bases at J, with 9 bases between the two ends. Germline V gives CDR1 MDHEN, CDR2 SYDVKM. This CDR3 has 12 residues. CDR3 loop: CASSPVFTEAFF. The CDR3 nucleotides are TGTGCCAGCAGCCCGGTATTCACTGAAGCTTTCTTT.

The genes are TRBV27 and TRBJ2-7; TRBD2 might be the D (5 bases). The V gene lost 8 bases and the J gene lost 6 bases, with 14 bases spanning the gap. The V gene's germline CDR1 is MNHEY and CDR2 SMNVEV (reference sequence). The CDR3 contains 12 residues. The DNA of the CDR3 is TGTGCCAGCGGGGAGATTCAGCGCGAGCAGTACTTC. This encodes CASGEIQREQYF.

The chain recombines TRBV2 with TRBJ1-2; TRBD1 matches 7 bases. Germline V gene lookup returns CDR1 SNHLY and CDR2 FYNNEI. There are 14 residues in the CDR3. V shed 0 bases, J shed 7 bases, and the junction held 5 bases outside the gene matches. CDR3 nucleotide sequence: TGTGCCAGCAGTGAAGCGTCAGGGGGAGGTGGCTACACCTTC. Translating it yields CASSEASGGGGYTF. Combining the CDR3 with reference TRBV2 and TRBJ1-2 gives the whole variable domain EPEVTQTPSHQVTQMGQEVILRCVPISNHLYFYWYRQILGQKVEFLVSFYNNEISEKSEIFDDQFSVERPDGSNFTLKIRSTKLEDSAMYFCASSEASGGGGYTFGSGTRLTVV.

As concerns this clone: The sample carries other DNA sequences with the same CDR3. The genes are TRBV30 and TRBJ1-4; the D is unclear. Germline CDR1 GTSNPN, CDR2 SVGIG (reference sequence). CDR3 size: 15 residues. V was cut by 2 bases and J by 8 bases, with 18 bases left in between. The CDR3 loop reads CAWSPKGLGVEKLFF. DNA of the CDR3: TGTGCCTGGAGTCCCAAAGGCCTCGGGGTCGAAAAACTGTTTTTT.

The chain joins TRBV4-2 to TRBJ1-2, with D perhaps TRBD1 (6 bases). V shed 0 bases and J shed 2 bases, with 10 bases lying between them. Germline V gives CDR1 LGHNA, CDR2 YNFKEQ. CDR3 size: 15 residues. The CDR3 protein is CASSQDSGVNYGYTF. In DNA form, the CDR3 reads TGTGCCAGCAGCCAAGATTCAGGGGTGAACTATGGCTACACCTTC.

The V and J genes are TRBV5-4 and TRBJ1-5; a possible D gene is TRBD1 (5 bases). V was clipped by 0 bases and J by 1 base, with 8 bases between them. Germline V lookup: CDR1 SGHNT, CDR2 YYREEE (reference sequence). This CDR3 is 15 amino acids long. The CDR3 coding sequence is TGTGCCAGCAGCTTGGCCTGGGGCAGCAATCAGCCCCAGCATTTT. Amino acids: CASSLAWGSNQPQHF.

This clone was counted a few times. The chain is built from TRBV7-9 and TRBJ2-1; D possibly corresponds to TRBD1 (6 bases). Trimming took off 5 bases at V and 0 bases at J, with 17 bases between the two ends. The CDR3 contains 17 residues. Per the germline V gene, CDR1 is SEHNR and CDR2 is FQNEAQ (reference sequence). CDR3 nucleotides: TGTGCCAGCAGCCCCAGGGGCGGCCAAAGCTCCTACAATGAGCAGTTCTTC. Translating gives CASSPRGGQSSYNEQFF. Supplemented by reference TRBV7-9 and TRBJ2-1, the full variable domain reads DTGVSQNPRHKITKRGQNVTFRCDPISEHNRLYWYRQTLGQGPEFLTYFQNEAQLEKSRLLSDRFSAERPKGSFSTLEIQRTEQGDSAMYLCASSPRGGQSSYNEQFFGPGTRLTVL.

The chain employs TRBV29-1 and TRBJ2-5; TRBD1 aligns across 8 bases. Germline CDR1 SQVTM, CDR2 ANQGSEA. This CDR3 is built from 12 residues. V shed 7 bases and J 8 bases; nucleotides not matched to a gene: 9. The chain's CDR3 is CSASDRVDTQYF. CDR3 sequence (DNA): TGCAGCGCATCGGACAGGGTAGACACCCAGTACTTC.

The chain combines TRBV5-8 with TRBJ2-5; TRBD1 matches 10 bases. This CDR3 has 14 residues. Germline V lookup: CDR1 SGHTS, CDR2 YDEGEE. Trimming took 9 bases from V and 3 from J; bases not matched to a gene: 8. The CDR3 nucleotides are TGTGCCACCATCCCCGGGACAGGGGAAGAGACCCAGTACTTC. This translates into CATIPGTGEETQYF.

The chain has TRBV4-1 and TRBJ2-1; no clear D. Germline V lookup: CDR1 MGHRA, CDR2 YSYEKL. The CDR3 is 14 residues long. Deletions cut 1 base from V and 4 bases from J, with 8 bases between. The CDR3 sequence is CASSQAPGYNEQFF. The DNA of the CDR3 is TGCGCCAGCAGCCAAGCCCCAGGTTACAATGAGCAGTTCTTC.

The chain links TRBV27 to TRBJ1-4, with TRBD1 matching 7 bases. CDR1 and CDR2 (germline): MNHEY, SMNVEV (reference sequence). V shed 6 bases, J shed 2 bases, and the junction held 6 bases outside the gene matches. This CDR3 comprises 15 residues. CDR3 DNA: TGTGCCAGCAGACCGGGACAGCCCACTAATGAAAAACTGTTTTTT. It codes for CASRPGQPTNEKLFF.

CDR3 residues: CASSPSRLASYEQYF. Written as DNA, the CDR3 is TGTGCCAGCAGCCCGTCGCGACTAGCCTCCTACGAGCAGTACTTC. V gene TRBV5-8 combines with J gene TRBJ2-7, with 7 bases identical to TRBD2. Germline lookup yields CDR1 SGHTS and CDR2 YDEGEE. The V gene end was trimmed by 4 bases and the J gene end by 0 bases; junction bases not matched to a gene: 7. The CDR3 runs to 15 residues.

The rearrangement joins TRBV15 to TRBJ1-1; maybe TRBD1 (6 bases). CDR1 LNHNV and CDR2 YYDKDF come from the germline V gene (reference sequence). This CDR3 has 15 residues. Trimming removed 4 bases from V and 6 bases from J, with 18 bases in between. For the CDR3, the DNA is TGTGCCACCAGCAAACGGACAGTTGGAATCGCTGAAGCTTTCTTT. Translated: CATSKRTVGIAEAFF. The whole variable domain, remainder taken from reference TRBV15 and TRBJ1-1, is DAMVIQNPRYQVTQFGKPVTLSCSQTLNHNVMYWYQQKSSQAPKLLFHYYDKDFNNEADTPDNFQSRRPNTSFCFLDIRSPGLGDTAMYLCATSKRTVGIAEAFFGQGTRLTVV.

This clone was counted only a few times. The rearrangement joins TRBV6-6 to TRBJ1-2; D unclear. The CDR3 consists of 12 residues. V was pared by 10 bases and J by 4 bases, with 13 bases between. The V gene's germline CDR1 is MNHNY and CDR2 SVGAGI (reference sequence). The chain's CDR3 is CATNEPPYGYTF. For the CDR3, the DNA is TGTGCCACCAACGAGCCGCCCTATGGCTACACCTTC.

This clone was seen once. The chain couples TRBV7-9 to TRBJ2-5; 7 nucleotides align to TRBD1. Germline lookup yields CDR1 SEHNR and CDR2 FQNEAQ (reference sequence). The CDR3 consists of 14 residues. Germline trimming cut 1 base from V and 4 bases from J; bases unmatched to any gene: 3. The DNA of the CDR3 is TGTGCCAGCAGCTTAGTCGCAGGGGGAGAGACCCAGTACTTC. Amino acids: CASSLVAGGETQYF.

This chain connects TRBV28 to TRBJ1-1; TRBD1 aligns across 8 bases. The germline CDR1 and CDR2 sequences are MDHEN and SYDVKM. The CDR3 is 16 residues long. V shed 5 bases, J shed 0 bases, and the junction held 8 bases outside the gene matches. This chain's CDR3 is CASSLRDRIMNTEAFF. The CDR3 coding sequence is TGTGCCAGCAGTCTCCGGGACAGGATAATGAACACTGAAGCTTTCTTT. Full variable domain (missing parts from reference TRBV28 and TRBJ1-1): DVKVTQSSRYLVKRTGEKVFLECVQDMDHENMFWYRQDPGLGLRLIYFSYDVKMKEKGDIPEGYSVSREKKERFSLILESASTNQTSMYLCASSLRDRIMNTEAFFGQGTRLTVV.

The rearrangement joins TRBV9 to TRBJ2-5; 9 bases are shared with TRBD1. V gave up 0 bases and J gave up 5 bases; unmatched junction bases: 8. This CDR3 is built from 16 residues. Germline V gene data show CDR1 as SGDLS and CDR2 as YYNGEE. The CDR3, as DNA: TGTGCCAGCAGCGTAGGGTCCCGGGACAGGGTGGAGACCCAGTACTTC. Residues: CASSVGSRDRVETQYF.

This chain links TRBV19 with TRBJ1-3, with TRBD1 matching 9 bases. Germline CDR1 LNHDA, CDR2 SQIVND (reference sequence). The CDR3 length is 17 residues. J lost 1 base, V lost 5 bases, and 9 bases had no gene match. CDR3 protein: CASSSTQGAASGNTIYF. Here the CDR3 DNA reads TGTGCCAGTAGTTCCACACAGGGGGCCGCTTCTGGAAACACCATATATTTT.

The V and J genes are TRBV9 and TRBJ2-7, with 10 bases fitting TRBD2. Germline loops: CDR1 SGDLS, CDR2 YYNGEE. The CDR3 runs to 15 residues. J gave up 5 bases and V 0 bases, and 5 bases lay outside the gene matches. DNA for the CDR3: TGTGCCAGCAGCGTAGAACTAGCGGGACCCCACGAGCAGTACTTC. Amino acid sequence: CASSVELAGPHEQYF.

The chain uses TRBV13 and TRBJ1-2, with 7 bases matching TRBD1. The germline CDR1 and CDR2 sequences are PRHDT and FYEKMQ (reference sequence). The CDR3 has 14 residues. J gave up 7 bases and V 4 bases, and 9 bases lay outside the gene matches. The CDR3 DNA reads as TGTGCCAGCAGCTCGGGACAGAGCTTCGTTGGCTACACCTTC. It codes for CASSSGQSFVGYTF.

This clone is a singleton in its sample. The rearrangement uses TRBV30 and TRBJ1-1; D gene ambiguous. The CDR3 runs to 13 residues. From germline, CDR1 is GTSNPN and CDR2 SVGIG (reference sequence). The ends were cut back, 1 base at V and 0 bases at J, with 6 bases in the middle. The CDR3 DNA reads TGTGCCTGGAGTGCAGGTATGAACACTGAAGCTTTCTTT. It translates to CAWSAGMNTEAFF.

The genes are TRBV5-1 and TRBJ2-1, with TRBD2 matching over 10 bases. With V trimmed by 4 bases and J by 7 bases, 11 bases remained unmatched. CDR3 size: 16 residues. Per the germline V gene, CDR1 is SGHRS and CDR2 is YFSETQ. Here the CDR3 DNA reads TGCGCCAGCAGCCCGGTAACTAGCGGGATAGGGAATGAGCAGTTCTTC. Encoded protein: CASSPVTSGIGNEQFF.

The chain uses TRBV9 and TRBJ2-1, with D perhaps TRBD1 (6 bases). CDR1 SGDLS and CDR2 YYNGEE come from the germline V gene. Trimming took off 4 bases at V and 3 bases at J, with 14 bases between the two ends. The CDR3 covers 15 residues. CDR3 DNA: TGTGCCAGCAGCCCAGACCAGGGGAGCTACAATGAGCAGTTCTTC. This sequence encodes CASSPDQGSYNEQFF. Complete variable domain (other parts from reference TRBV9 and TRBJ2-1): DSGVTQTPKHLITATGQRVTLRCSPRSGDLSVYWYQQSLDQGLQFLIQYYNGEERAKGNILERFSAQQFPDLHSELNLSSLELGDSALYFCASSPDQGSYNEQFFGPGTRLTVL.